This is a list of T cell receptor beta chains from one sample in a study of regulatory T cells in long-lasting Graves disease. Each CDR3 protein is one row after TCRdb ran MiXCR on the multiplex PCR reads. The data hold fewer than 550,000 distinct CDR3 sequences, with 16% observed a single time. Separately, the same data were catalogued under a study of T cells in Graves' hyperthyroidism and ophthalmopathy.

The input for sequencing was peripheral blood mononuclear cells (PBMCs), taken at new diagnosis, from a patient treated with antithyroid drugs. The receptors originated from a woman aged 35 to 60 with Graves disease. Both conserved end residues are part of each CDR3. The D gene is left open where the match is weak. Some rows have no size entry. The others give once, few or many, or a class for an expanded clone.

d_call j_call v_call clone_size cdr3_nt cdr3_aa
TRBD1 TRBJ1-6 TRBV7-3 . TGTGCCAGCAGCTTAGGGACAGGGTTCTCACCCCTCCACTTT CASSLGTGFSPLHF
. TRBJ2-6 TRBV7-9 . TGTGCCAGCAGCCCAATGGGGTTTGGGGCCAACGTCCTGACTTTC CASSPMGFGANVLTF
. TRBJ1-1 TRBV7-8 . TGTGCCAGCAGCTTAGGACAGGCGTACACTGAAGCTTTCTTT CASSLGQAYTEAFF
TRBD1 TRBJ2-5 TRBV6-1 . TGTGCCAGCATAGGGACAGGGTTCGAGACCCAGTACTTC CASIGTGFETQYF
TRBD1 TRBJ1-5 TRBV11-2 many TGTGCCAGCAGCATGACAGGGGGCAATCAGCCCCAGCATTTT CASSMTGGNQPQHF
. TRBJ1-1 TRBV6-4 . TGTGCCAGCAGTGACTCAGTTAGGGATTTTTCCACTGAAGCTTTCTTT CASSDSVRDFSTEAFF
. TRBJ2-1 TRBV10-3 . TGTGCCATCAGTGAGATAGGACAGGAGCAGTTCTTC CAISEIGQEQFF
TRBD1 TRBJ1-1 TRBV4-2 many TGTGCCAGCAGCTCTGACAGGGGGCAGAACACTGAAGCTTTCTTT CASSSDRGQNTEAFF
. TRBJ2-2 TRBV7-2 few TGTGCCAGCAGCTTAGGGGGGGCACTTGGCACCGGGGAGCTGTTTTTT CASSLGGALGTGELFF
. TRBJ1-5 TRBV10-2 . TGCGCCAGCAGTGAGTCCGATAGCAATCAGCCCCAGCATTTT CASSESDSNQPQHF
. TRBJ1-1 TRBV7-6 many TGTGCCAGCAGCCAATCCGGACTTACCTCATTGGGGACTGAAGCTTTCTTT CASSQSGLTSLGTEAFF
TRBD2 TRBJ2-2 TRBV7-3 . TGTGCCAGCAGTCCCCTAGCGGCCGGGGAGCTGTTTTTT CASSPLAAGELFF
TRBD2 TRBJ2-5 TRBV5-1 . TGCGCCAGCAGCAGTAGCGGGGGGACTTGGTACCAAGAGACCCAGTACTTC CASSSSGGTWYQETQYF
TRBD1 TRBJ1-1 TRBV4-1 few TGCGCCAGCAGCTTCGACAGGGATAGCGAAGCTTTCTTT CASSFDRDSEAFF
. TRBJ2-6 TRBV2 few TGTGCCAGCACAAAGGCTGGGGCCAACGTCCTGACTTTC CASTKAGANVLTF
. TRBJ2-3 TRBV5-5 many TGTGCCAGCAGCTTGTCGTATCGGGACCGTAGGACAGATACGCAGTATTTT CASSLSYRDRRTDTQYF
. TRBJ2-1 TRBV12-3/TRBV12-4 few TGTGCCAGCAGTTTAATTCGGGGGTGGAATGAGCAGTTCTTC CASSLIRGWNEQFF
TRBD2 TRBJ2-5 TRBV11-2 . TGTGCCAGCAGCTTAGATCCTGGGGGGGCCCAGTACTTC CASSLDPGGAQYF
TRBD2 TRBJ2-3 TRBV5-1 few TGTGCCAGCAGCTTATTGCTAGCGGGCTCCCACGATACGCAGTATTTT CASSLLLAGSHDTQYF
. TRBJ1-5 TRBV3-1 many TGTGCCAGCAGCCAGGACGGGCATCAGCCCCAGCATTTT CASSQDGHQPQHF
. TRBJ2-3 TRBV7-2 many TGTGCCAGCAGCCCATCGAGGGGCGCCACAGATACGCAGTATTTT CASSPSRGATDTQYF
. TRBJ1-5 TRBV18 few TGTGCCAGCTCACCACGAGGAGGGGTTAGCAATCAGCCCCAGCATTTT CASSPRGGVSNQPQHF
TRBD2 TRBJ2-5 TRBV5-1 . TGCGCCAGCAGCTCACCGACTAGCGGGGTGGAGACCCAGTACTTC CASSSPTSGVETQYF
TRBD1 TRBJ1-5 TRBV12-3/TRBV12-4 many TGTGCCAGCAGTTTGAGGACAGGGGGCCGAAATCAGCCCCAGCATTTT CASSLRTGGRNQPQHF
. TRBJ1-2 TRBV6-1 . TGTGCCAGCGGGACGGGCTATGGCTACACCTTC CASGTGYGYTF
. TRBJ2-5 TRBV18 many TGTGCCAGCTCATATCAAGCGAGCCAAGAGACCCAGTACTTC CASSYQASQETQYF
TRBD1 TRBJ1-1 TRBV6-1 many TGTGCCAGCACCCCTCAGGGGGACATCACTGAAGCTTTCTTT CASTPQGDITEAFF
. TRBJ1-1 TRBV7-3 . TGTGCCAGCAGCTTAACTGGACCCACTGAAGCTTTCTTT CASSLTGPTEAFF
. TRBJ1-1 TRBV19 . TGTGCCAGTAGTATAGTTTCGGGATTTATGAACACTGAAGCTTTCTTT CASSIVSGFMNTEAFF
. TRBJ2-7 TRBV12-3/TRBV12-4 many TGTGCCAGCAGTTTTGGTCCGTATACGGGGAGAGAGCAGTACTTC CASSFGPYTGREQYF
TRBD2 TRBJ2-5 TRBV7-9 few TGTGCCAGCAGCCTCGGGACTAGCGGGGGGACCGAAGAGACCCAGTACTTC CASSLGTSGGTEETQYF
. TRBJ2-2 TRBV11-1 many TGTGCCAGCAGCTTAAACAAACTGAACACCGGGGAGCTGTTTTTT CASSLNKLNTGELFF
. TRBJ1-1 TRBV6-6 . TGTGCCAGCAGTTACTCGGAACAAGCTGAAGCTTTCTTT CASSYSEQAEAFF
TRBD2 TRBJ2-7 TRBV6-1 many TGTGCCAGCAGGCTTAGCGGGAGCTCCTACGAGCAGTACTTC CASRLSGSSYEQYF
TRBD1 TRBJ1-5 TRBV20-1 . TGCAGTGCTAGACAAAACGGACAGGGGGCAGATCAGCCCCAGCATTTT CSARQNGQGADQPQHF
. TRBJ2-7 TRBV28 many TGTGCCAGCAGTGTGGACAGCACCTACGAGCAGTACTTC CASSVDSTYEQYF
TRBD1 TRBJ1-1 TRBV3-1 many TGTGCCAGCAGCCGCCTCCGGGACAGGGTCACTGAAGCTTTCTTT CASSRLRDRVTEAFF
. TRBJ1-2 TRBV2 many TGTGCCAGCAGTGAAGCAGAGATCCTCGCTGGTGGCTACACCTTC CASSEAEILAGGYTF
. TRBJ1-5 TRBV28 many TGTGCCAGCAGTCCCAGACAGGGCAATCAGCCCCAGCATTTT CASSPRQGNQPQHF
. TRBJ2-3 TRBV19 few TGTGCCAGTAGTATACGGGGACTTTCCACAGATACGCAGTATTTT CASSIRGLSTDTQYF
. TRBJ2-7 TRBV7-9 . TGTGCCAGCAGCTTAGTCTCGCATTCCGAGCAGTACTTC CASSLVSHSEQYF
TRBD1 TRBJ1-2 TRBV18 many TGTGCCAGCTCAGAAACGACAGGGGTGGAGGGCTACACCTTC CASSETTGVEGYTF
TRBD2 TRBJ2-7 TRBV6-1 many TGTGCCAGCAGTGAAGTTGGGGCGAGACTAGCGGGGCTCTCCTACGAGCAGTACTTC CASSEVGARLAGLSYEQYF
. TRBJ1-6 TRBV5-1 . TGCGCCACCAGAGATCGGGATGGGGCTAATTCACCCCTCCACTTT CATRDRDGANSPLHF
TRBD2 TRBJ2-2 TRBV7-8 . TGTGCCAGCAGCTTATGGGGGACTAGAGGAACCGGGGAGCTGTTTTTT CASSLWGTRGTGELFF
TRBD1 TRBJ1-2 TRBV11-3 . TGTGCCAGCAGCTTGGGGGAGGGGGCGCCTGGCTACACCTTC CASSLGEGAPGYTF
. TRBJ1-4 TRBV7-9 many TGTGCCAGCAGCCCAAGGGGGGGGAGCGTTGAAAAACTGTTTTTT CASSPRGGSVEKLFF
. TRBJ1-1 TRBV12-3/TRBV12-4 . TGTGCCAGCAGTCCCCTGCTCCGGAGTGAAGCTTTCTTT CASSPLLRSEAFF
TRBD2 TRBJ2-3 TRBV6-9 many TGTGCCAGCAGTTATCAACCGGGACTAGCGGGGCAGAGCACAGATACGCAGTATTTT CASSYQPGLAGQSTDTQYF
TRBD1 TRBJ2-6 TRBV6-1 many TGTGCCAGCACCGGACAGGGGCCCGGGGCCAACGTCCTGACTTTC CASTGQGPGANVLTF
TRBD1 TRBJ1-2 TRBV11-2 . TGTGCCAGCAGCTTAAGGGGACAGGGGGACTATGGCTACACCTTC CASSLRGQGDYGYTF
. TRBJ1-5 TRBV6-2/TRBV6-3 . TGTGCCAGCAGTTCAAATCCTGGGTGGGGGCCCCAGCATTTT CASSSNPGWGPQHF
TRBD1 TRBJ1-2 TRBV14 . TGTGCCAGCAGCAACGCACGCGTTTCTGGCCACAGGGGGAACTATGGCTACACCTTC CASSNARVSGHRGNYGYTF
. TRBJ1-1 TRBV18 many TGTGCCAGCCGCGGACGAGGGAACACTGAAGCTTTCTTT CASRGRGNTEAFF
. TRBJ2-7 TRBV7-9 many TGTGCCAGCAGCTTAGGCCTGCGAGAGCAGTACTTC CASSLGLREQYF